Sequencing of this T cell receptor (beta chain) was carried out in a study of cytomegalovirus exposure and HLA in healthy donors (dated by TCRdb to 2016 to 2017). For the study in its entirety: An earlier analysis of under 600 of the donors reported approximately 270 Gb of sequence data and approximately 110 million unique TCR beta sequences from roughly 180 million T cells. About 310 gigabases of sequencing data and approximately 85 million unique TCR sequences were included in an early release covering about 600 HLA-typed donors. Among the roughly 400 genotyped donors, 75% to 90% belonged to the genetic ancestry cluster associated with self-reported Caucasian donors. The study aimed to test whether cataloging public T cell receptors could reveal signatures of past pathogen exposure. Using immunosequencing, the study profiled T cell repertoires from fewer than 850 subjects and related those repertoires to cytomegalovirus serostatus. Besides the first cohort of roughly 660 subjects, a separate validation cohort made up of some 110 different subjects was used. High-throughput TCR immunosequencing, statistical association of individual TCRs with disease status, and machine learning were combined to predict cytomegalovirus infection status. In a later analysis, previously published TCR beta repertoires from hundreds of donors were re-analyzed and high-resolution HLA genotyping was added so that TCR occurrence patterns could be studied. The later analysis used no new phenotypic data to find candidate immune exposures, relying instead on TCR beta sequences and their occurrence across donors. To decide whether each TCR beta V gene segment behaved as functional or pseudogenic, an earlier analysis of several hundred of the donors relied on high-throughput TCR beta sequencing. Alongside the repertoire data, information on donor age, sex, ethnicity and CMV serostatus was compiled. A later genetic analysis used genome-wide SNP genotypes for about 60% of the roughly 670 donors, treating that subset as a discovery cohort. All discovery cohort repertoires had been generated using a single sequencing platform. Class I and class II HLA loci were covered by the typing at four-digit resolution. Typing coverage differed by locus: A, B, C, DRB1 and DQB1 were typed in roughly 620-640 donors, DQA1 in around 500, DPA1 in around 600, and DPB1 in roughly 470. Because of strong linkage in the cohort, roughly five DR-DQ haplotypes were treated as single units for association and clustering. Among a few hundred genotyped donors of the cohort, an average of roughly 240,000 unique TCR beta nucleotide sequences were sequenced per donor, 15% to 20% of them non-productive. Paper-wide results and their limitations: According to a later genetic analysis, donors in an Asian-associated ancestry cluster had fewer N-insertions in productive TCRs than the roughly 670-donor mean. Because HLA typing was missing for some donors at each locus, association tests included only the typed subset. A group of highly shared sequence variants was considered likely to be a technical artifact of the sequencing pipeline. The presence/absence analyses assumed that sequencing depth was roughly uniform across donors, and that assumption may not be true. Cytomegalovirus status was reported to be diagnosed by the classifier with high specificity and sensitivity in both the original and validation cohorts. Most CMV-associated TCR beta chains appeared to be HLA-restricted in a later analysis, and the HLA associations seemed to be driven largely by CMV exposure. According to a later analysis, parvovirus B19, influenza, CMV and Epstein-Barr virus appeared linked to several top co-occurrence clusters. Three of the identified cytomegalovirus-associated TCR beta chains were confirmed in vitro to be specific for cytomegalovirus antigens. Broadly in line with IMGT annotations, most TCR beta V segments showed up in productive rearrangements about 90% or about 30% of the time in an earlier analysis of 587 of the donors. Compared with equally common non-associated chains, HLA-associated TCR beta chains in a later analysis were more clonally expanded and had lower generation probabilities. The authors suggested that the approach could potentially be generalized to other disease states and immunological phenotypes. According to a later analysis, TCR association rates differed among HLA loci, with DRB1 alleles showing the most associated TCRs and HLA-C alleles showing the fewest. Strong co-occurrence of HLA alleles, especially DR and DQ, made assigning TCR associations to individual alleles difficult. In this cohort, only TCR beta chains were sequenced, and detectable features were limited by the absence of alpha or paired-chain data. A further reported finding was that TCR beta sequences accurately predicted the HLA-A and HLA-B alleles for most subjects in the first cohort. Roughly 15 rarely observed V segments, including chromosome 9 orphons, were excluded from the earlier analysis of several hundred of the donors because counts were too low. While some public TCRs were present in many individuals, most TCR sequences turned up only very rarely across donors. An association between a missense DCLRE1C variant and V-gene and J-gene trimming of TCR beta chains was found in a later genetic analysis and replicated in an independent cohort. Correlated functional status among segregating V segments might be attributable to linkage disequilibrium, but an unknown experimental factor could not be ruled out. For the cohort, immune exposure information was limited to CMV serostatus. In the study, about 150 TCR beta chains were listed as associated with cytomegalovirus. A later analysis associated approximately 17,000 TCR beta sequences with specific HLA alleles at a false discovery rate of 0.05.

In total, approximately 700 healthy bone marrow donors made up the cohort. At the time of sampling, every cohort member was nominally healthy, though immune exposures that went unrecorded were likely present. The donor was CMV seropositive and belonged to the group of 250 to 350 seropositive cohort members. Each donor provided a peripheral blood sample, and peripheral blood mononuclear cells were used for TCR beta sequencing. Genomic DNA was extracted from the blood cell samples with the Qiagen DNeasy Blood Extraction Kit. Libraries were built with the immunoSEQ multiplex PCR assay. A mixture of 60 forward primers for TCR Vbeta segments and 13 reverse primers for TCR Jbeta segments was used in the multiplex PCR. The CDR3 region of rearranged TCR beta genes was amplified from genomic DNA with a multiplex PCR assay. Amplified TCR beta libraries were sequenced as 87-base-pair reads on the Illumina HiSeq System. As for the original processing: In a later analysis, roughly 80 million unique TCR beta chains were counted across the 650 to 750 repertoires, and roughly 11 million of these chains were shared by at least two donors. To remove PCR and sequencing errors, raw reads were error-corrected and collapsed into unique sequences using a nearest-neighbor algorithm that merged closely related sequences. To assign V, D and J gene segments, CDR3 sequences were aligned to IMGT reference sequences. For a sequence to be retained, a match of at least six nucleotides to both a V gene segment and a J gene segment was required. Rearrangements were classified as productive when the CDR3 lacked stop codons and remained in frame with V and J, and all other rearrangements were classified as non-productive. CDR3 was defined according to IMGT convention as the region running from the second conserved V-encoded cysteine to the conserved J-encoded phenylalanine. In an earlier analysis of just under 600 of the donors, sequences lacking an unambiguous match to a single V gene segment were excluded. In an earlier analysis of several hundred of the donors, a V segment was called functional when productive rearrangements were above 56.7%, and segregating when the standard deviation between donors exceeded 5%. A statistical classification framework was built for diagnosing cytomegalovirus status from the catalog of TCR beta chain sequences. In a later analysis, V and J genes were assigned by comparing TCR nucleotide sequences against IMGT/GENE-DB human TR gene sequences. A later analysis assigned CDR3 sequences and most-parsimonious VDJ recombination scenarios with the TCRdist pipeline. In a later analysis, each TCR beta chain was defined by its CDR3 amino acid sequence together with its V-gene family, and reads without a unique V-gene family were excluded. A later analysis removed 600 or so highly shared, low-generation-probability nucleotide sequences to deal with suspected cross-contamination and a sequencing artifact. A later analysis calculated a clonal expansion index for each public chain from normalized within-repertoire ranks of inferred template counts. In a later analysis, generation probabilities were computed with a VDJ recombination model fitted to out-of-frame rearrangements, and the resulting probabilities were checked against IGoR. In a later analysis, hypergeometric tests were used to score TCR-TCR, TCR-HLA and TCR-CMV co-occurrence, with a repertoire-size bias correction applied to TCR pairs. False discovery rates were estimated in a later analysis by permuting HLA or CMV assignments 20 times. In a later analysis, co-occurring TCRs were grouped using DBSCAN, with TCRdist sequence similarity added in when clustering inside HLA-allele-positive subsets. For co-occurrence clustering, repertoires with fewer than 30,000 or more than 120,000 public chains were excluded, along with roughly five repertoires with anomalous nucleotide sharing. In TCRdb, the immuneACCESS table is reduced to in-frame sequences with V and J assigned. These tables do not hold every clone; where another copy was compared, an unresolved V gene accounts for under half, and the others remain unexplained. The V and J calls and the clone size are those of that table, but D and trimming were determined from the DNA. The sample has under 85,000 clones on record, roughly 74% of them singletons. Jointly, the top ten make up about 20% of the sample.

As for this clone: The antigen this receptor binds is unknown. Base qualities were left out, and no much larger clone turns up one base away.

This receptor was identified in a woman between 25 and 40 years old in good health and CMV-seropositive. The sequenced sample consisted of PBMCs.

The DNA sequence is given as TGTGCCTGGGCGTCCGGATCCCAGGAGCCCCAGCATTTT. Translated, it reads CAWASGSQEPQHF. The chain employs TRBV30 and TRBJ1-5; no D gene call is confident. Trimming removed 5 bases from V and 8 bases from J, leaving 16 bases between the germline ends. The CDR3 goes from the cysteine to the phenylalanine over 13 residues. This entry keeps only the CDR3 DNA: 39 bases, framed from base 1. In the germline V gene (reference sequence), CDR1 corresponds to GTSNPN and CDR2 to SVGIG.